This entry lists 29 T cell receptor beta chains sequenced from one sample in a study of regulatory T cells in long-lasting Graves disease. Through Arm-PCR of CDR3 regions and iRepertoire HTBI primers, TCR beta libraries were built. TCRdb called the multiplex PCR reads again in MiXCR, with one record for every CDR3 protein. The sample has roughly 500,000 distinct CDR3 sequences; 14% are singletons. The time point was: newly diagnosed GD, antithyroid drugs for less than 3 months. PBMC-derived RNA was used for the TCR library. These same data were also listed under a study on T cells in Graves' hyperthyroidism and ophthalmopathy.

Sequences were derived from peripheral blood mononuclear cells (PBMCs), sampled at new diagnosis, from a patient treated with antithyroid drugs. The source is a woman aged 45-65 years with Graves disease.

This clonotype was counted many times. The chain combines TRBV5-1 with TRBJ1-1; D ambiguous. Germline loops: CDR1 SGHRS, CDR2 YFSETQ. V lost 0 bases and J 1 base, leaving 7 bases between the germline ends. The CDR3 is 14 residues long. This CDR3 reads CASSLATANTEAFF. The CDR3 DNA is TGCGCCAGCAGCTTGGCCACGGCGAACACTGAAGCTTTCTTT.

This clonotype was seen repeatedly, ten times or more. The chain is built from TRBV29-1 and TRBJ2-3; D uncertain. Trimming left V 3 bases short and J 1 base short, with 11 bases between. This CDR3 has 14 residues. CDR1 and CDR2 (germline): SQVTM, ANQGSEA. CDR3 amino acids: CSVDIARGTDTQYF. CDR3 nucleotides: TGCAGCGTTGACATAGCAAGGGGCACAGATACGCAGTATTTT.

Many counts were recorded for this clonotype. The CDR3 DNA reads as TGCAGTGCTAGGCACAGCCATAGCTCCTACGAGCAGTACTTC. This sequence encodes CSARHSHSSYEQYF. V usage is TRBV20-1 and J usage is TRBJ2-7; D unresolved. Trimming stripped 3 bases from V and 0 bases from J, with 12 bases between. Germline CDR1 DFQATT, CDR2 SNEGSKA (reference sequence). This CDR3 region has 14 residues.

Points on this clonotype: Mismatch with germline at one junction end may stem from a read error. J is TRBJ2-7 and V is TRBV5-1; D call uncertain. Germline loops: CDR1 SGHRS, CDR2 YFSETQ. The CDR3 has 13 amino acids. CDR3 nucleotides: TGTGCCAGCAGCCACGAACCCTCAGACGAGCAGTACTTC. Its translation is CASSHEPSDEQYF.

In its sample, this clonotype was seen many times. V gene TRBV2 combines with J gene TRBJ2-3; D is uncertain. The CDR3 is 16 residues long. Germline CDR1 is SNHLY and CDR2 is FYNNEI. Trimming shortened V by 5 bases and J by 0 bases, and 15 bases separated the two germline ends. The CDR3 region has the DNA TGTGCCAGCAGTATGACGGGCCACTCTAGCACAGATACGCAGTATTTT. Amino acids: CASSMTGHSSTDTQYF.

This clonotype was detected ten times or more. The V gene is TRBV2, the J gene TRBJ1-5; D remains unclear. The CDR3 spans 15 residues. Trimming removed 6 bases at V and 0 bases at J, with 12 bases between. CDR1 is SNHLY, CDR2 FYNNEI, per germline. In nucleotides, the CDR3 is TGTGCCAGCAGCGGGTCAAGTCATAGCAATCAGCCCCAGCATTTT. Translating gives CASSGSSHSNQPQHF.

This clonotype occurred many times. The chain carries TRBV28 and TRBJ1-2, with 7 bases identical to TRBD1. Germline CDR1 MDHEN, CDR2 SYDVKM. V was clipped by 6 bases and J by 0 bases; unmatched bases: 7. CDR3 length: 15 residues. CDR3 nucleotides: TGTGCCAGCAGCGAGACAGGGCGAACTAACTATGGCTACACCTTC. Amino acids: CASSETGRTNYGYTF.

This clonotype was recorded at least ten times. This sequence joins TRBV6-1 and TRBJ2-7; unclear D gene. CDR1 and CDR2 from the germline V gene are MNHNS and SASEGT. The CDR3 is made up of 12 amino acids. Trimming cost V 5 bases and J 5 bases, with 10 bases left between them. The chain's CDR3 is CASSTLLNEQYF. Here the CDR3 DNA reads TGTGCCAGCAGTACTCTCCTCAACGAGCAGTACTTC.

This clonotype was observed many times. The rearrangement links TRBV29-1 to TRBJ2-1; 10 bases match TRBD1. Per germline, CDR1 SQVTM and CDR2 ANQGSEA. Trimming cost V 3 bases and J 9 bases; bases outside gene matches: 5. The CDR3 spans 13 residues. This chain's CDR3 is CSVEETGGGEQFF. CDR3 sequence (DNA): TGCAGCGTTGAGGAGACAGGGGGCGGTGAGCAGTTCTTC.

The sample holds many counts of this clonotype. The CDR3 protein is CASSPNAGRNNEQFF. The CDR3 DNA reads as TGTGCCAGCTCACCAAACGCCGGCAGAAACAATGAGCAGTTCTTC. This rearrangement joins TRBV18 to TRBJ2-1; D gene ambiguous. The germline V and J ends were trimmed by 2 bases and 5 bases, with 13 bases remaining between them. Germline V gene data show CDR1 as KGHSH and CDR2 as LQKENI. This CDR3 comprises 15 residues.

This clonotype occurred a few times. This chain uses TRBV5-1 with TRBJ1-4, with 8 bases that match TRBD1. The CDR3 contains 14 residues. Germline-derived CDR1 and CDR2 are SGHRS and YFSETQ. The J segment lost 5 bases and the V segment lost 2 bases, leaving 2 bases of the junction unmatched. CDR3 protein: CASSLDRGNEKLFF. The CDR3 region has the DNA TGCGCCAGCAGCTTAGACAGGGGAAATGAAAAACTGTTTTTT.

This clonotype was seen ten or more times. The CDR3, as DNA: TGCAGTGCTAGAGATCTGATGACTAGCACAGATACGCAGTATTTT. It codes for CSARDLMTSTDTQYF. The rearrangement joins TRBV20-1 to TRBJ2-3; D ambiguous. V was shortened by 0 bases and J by 0 bases, with 10 bases between the two germline ends. The CDR3 consists of 15 residues. The germline V gene encodes CDR1 DFQATT and CDR2 SNEGSKA (reference sequence).

This clonotype was detected ten times or more. V is TRBV3-1 and J is TRBJ1-2; D might be TRBD1 (6 bases). Trimming removed 2 bases from V and 4 bases from J, with 17 bases in between. Germline assignment: CDR1 LGHDT and CDR2 YNNKEL (reference sequence). This CDR3 comprises 16 residues. The CDR3 region is CASSQKSTGGLYGYTF. The CDR3 DNA reads as TGTGCCAGCAGCCAAAAGAGTACTGGGGGGCTCTATGGCTACACCTTC.

This clonotype was counted at least ten times. The chain links TRBV12-3 or TRBV12-4 to TRBJ2-5; D uncertain. CDR3 size: 13 residues. V was trimmed by 5 bases and J by 7 bases, leaving 14 bases between them. CDR3: CASSPQEFVTQYF. CDR3 sequence (DNA): TGTGCCAGCAGTCCTCAGGAGTTTGTGACCCAGTACTTC.

This clonotype was counted at least ten times. This sequence joins TRBV7-8 and TRBJ2-2, with unresolved D. V was pared by 1 base and J by 5 bases, with 8 bases between. This CDR3 has 14 residues. Germline V gene data show CDR1 as SGHVS and CDR2 as FQNEAQ. CDR3 sequence: CASSLDRWTGELFF. The CDR3 DNA reads TGTGCCAGCAGCTTAGATAGATGGACCGGGGAGCTGTTTTTT.

The table lists this clonotype with many counts. The V call is TRBV6-1, the J call TRBJ1-5, with a possible D match to TRBD1 (6 bases). V shed 3 bases and J shed 11 bases, with 20 bases lying between them. The CDR3 consists of 15 residues. Germline values: CDR1 MNHNS, CDR2 SASEGT. CDR3 nucleotides: TGTGCCAGCAGTGACTTTCTTACAGGGCGTTCGGCCCAGCATTTT. This codes for CASSDFLTGRSAQHF.

This clonotype was counted many times. The chain combines TRBV12-3 or TRBV12-4 with TRBJ2-7, with D possibly being TRBD1 or TRBD2 (7 bases each). Deletions cut 4 bases from V and 3 bases from J, with 16 bases between. The CDR3 loop spans 15 amino acids. The CDR3 reads CASSYQGGIGYEQYF. CDR3 DNA: TGTGCCAGCAGTTACCAGGGGGGGATCGGCTACGAGCAGTACTTC.

Here the CDR3 reads CASSQAGGQGGNQPQHF. The CDR3 DNA sequence: TGCGCCAGCAGCCAAGCGGGCGGACAGGGAGGCAATCAGCCCCAGCATTTT. The V call is TRBV4-1, the J call TRBJ1-5, with TRBD1 matching over 8 bases. Germline CDR1 and CDR2: MGHRA and YSYEKL. V gave up 1 base and J gave up 2 bases; unmatched junction bases: 7. The CDR3 totals 17 residues.

In this sample, this clonotype turned up a few times. V is TRBV5-6 and J is TRBJ2-2; 12 nucleotides line up with TRBD2. The CDR3 sequence is 17 residues long. Per germline, CDR1 SGHDT and CDR2 YYEEEE. The V and J ends lost 4 bases and 6 bases, in that order; junction bases with no gene match: 10. The CDR3 spells CASSKSTSGRHPGELFF. The CDR3 region has the DNA TGTGCCAGCAGCAAATCAACTAGCGGGAGGCATCCCGGGGAGCTGTTTTTT.

Details on this clonotype: A much larger clone sits a single nucleotide away, making a read error possible. This chain uses TRBV28 with TRBJ1-2, with no clear D. This CDR3 is built from 14 residues. Germline assignment: CDR1 MDHEN and CDR2 SYDVKM. In DNA, the CDR3 is TGTGCCAGCAGTTTGGCGGACCGATGGGGTGGCTACATCTTC. Its protein is CASSLADRWGGYIF.

This clonotype has just a few counts. The J gene is TRBJ2-1, the V gene TRBV5-4; 14 bases line up with TRBD2. V lost 4 bases and J lost 7; bases outside the gene matches: 7. The CDR3 runs to 16 residues. Germline V gene data show CDR1 as SGHNT and CDR2 as YYREEE (reference sequence). CDR3 nucleotide sequence: TGTGCCAGCAGCGCAAGGACTAGCGGGAGGCGGAATGAGCAGTTCTTC. Protein sequence: CASSARTSGRRNEQFF.

This clonotype came up many times. The chain uses TRBV6-1 and TRBJ1-5, with 7 bases matching TRBD1. CDR1 and CDR2 from the germline V gene are MNHNS and SASEGT. J was trimmed by 7 bases and V by 2 bases; bases with no gene match: 5. The CDR3 is 14 amino acids. The CDR3 spells CASSEYRGPQPQHF. In DNA, the CDR3 is TGTGCCAGCAGTGAATACAGGGGACCCCAGCCCCAGCATTTT.

The V and J genes are TRBV5-5 and TRBJ1-2; D not resolved. The CDR3 consists of 15 residues. Germline V gene sequence: CDR1 SGHKS, CDR2 YYEKEE (reference sequence). The ends were cut back, 2 bases at V and 4 bases at J, with 15 bases in the middle. The DNA for the CDR3 is TGTGCCAGCAGCTTAGATGTTTGGGTTGGCTATGGCTACACCTTC. It encodes CASSLDVWVGYGYTF.

V gene TRBV18 combines with J gene TRBJ2-1; D is unclear. Germline lookup yields CDR1 KGHSH and CDR2 LQKENI. The V end was cut by 4 bases, the J end by 1 base, with 11 bases between. The CDR3 totals 15 residues. CDR3 region: CASSRAYQSYNEQFF. As DNA, the CDR3 is TGTGCCAGCTCACGGGCGTACCAGTCCTACAATGAGCAGTTCTTC. Combining the CDR3 with reference TRBV18 and TRBJ2-1 gives the whole variable domain NAGVMQNPRHLVRRRGQEARLRCSPMKGHSHVYWYRQLPEEGLKFMVYLQKENIIDESGMPKERFSAEFPKEGPSILRIQQVVRGDSAAYFCASSRAYQSYNEQFFGPGTRLTVL.

J is TRBJ2-3 and V is TRBV6-5; maybe TRBD1 (8 bases). The CDR3 sequence is 17 residues long. Per germline, CDR1 MNHEY and CDR2 SVGAGI. Trimming pared 2 bases from V and 4 bases from J, leaving 19 bases between. The CDR3 DNA is TGTGCCAGCAGTTACACAGCGGACAGGGAGGGTGCAGATACGCAGTATTTT. Translated: CASSYTADREGADTQYF.

Of note for this clonotype: One base away lies a much larger clone, so this may be a sequencing read error. J is TRBJ2-3 and V is TRBV7-9; 9 nucleotides line up with TRBD2. CDR3 length: 14 residues. Trimming at V came to 4 bases and at J to 8 bases, leaving 7 bases not matched to a gene. Germline V CDR1 and CDR2: SEHNR, FQNEAQ (reference sequence). In DNA form, the CDR3 reads TGTGCCAGCAGCTGGACTAGCGATAGAGGTACGCAGTATTTT. This codes for CASSWTSDRGTQYF.

Only a few counts were recorded for this clonotype. Germline and junction disagree at one end, which may indicate a read error. The genes are TRBV28 and TRBJ2-7; D remains ambiguous. The CDR3 has 12 residues. The germline V gene encodes CDR1 MDHEN and CDR2 SYDVKM. The chain's CDR3 is CVSSATGYEQYF. CDR3 nucleotides: TGTGTCAGCAGTGCGACTGGCTACGAGCAGTACTTC.

This clonotype was detected many times. The chain has TRBV28 and TRBJ2-1, with a tentative D call TRBD1 (5 bases). CDR3 size: 16 residues. The germline V and J ends were trimmed by 5 bases and 4 bases, with 18 bases remaining between them. Germline V CDR1 and CDR2: MDHEN, SYDVKM. The CDR3 DNA is TGTGCCAGCAGTGGAATGGGGCTACCCTATTACAATGAGCAGTTCTTC. This gives the protein CASSGMGLPYYNEQFF.

This clonotype has at least ten counts. This chain joins TRBV12-3 or TRBV12-4 and TRBJ2-3; 12 bases map to TRBD1. The length of the CDR3 is 17 residues. Trimming at V came to 5 bases and at J to 4 bases, leaving 10 bases not matched to a gene. The CDR3 loop reads CASSLFPGQGAADTQYF. The CDR3 region has the DNA TGTGCCAGCAGTCTATTTCCGGGACAGGGGGCGGCAGATACGCAGTATTTT.